The TCR beta chain under discussion was sequenced for a study of cytomegalovirus exposure and HLA in healthy donors. Study-wide points: It was reported that the classifier diagnosed cytomegalovirus status with high specificity and sensitivity in both the original and validation cohorts. Highly shared sequence variants in one cluster were likely a sequencing artifact. Some V segments, TRBV6-2 and TRBV6-3 among them, were indistinguishable and were therefore excluded. Per a prior analysis, the majority of TCR beta V segments were productive roughly 90% or roughly 30% of the time.

On this clone: No antigen is known for it.

Vbeta (60) and Jbeta (13) primers were used in the PCR. Profiled with immunoSEQ multiplex PCR; TCRdb holds only in-frame clones, not every one. The table includes about 94,000 clones, around three quarters detected once. The germline V gene has CDR1 MNHNS and CDR2 SASEGT. The CDR3 sequence is 14 residues long. Trimming stripped 1 base from V and 6 bases from J, with 11 bases between. The V call is TRBV6-1, the J call TRBJ2-3; D perhaps matches TRBD1 (5 bases). The sequence came from a male donor in good health and CMV-seronegative. Sequencing input: PBMCs. The CDR3 DNA follows: TGTGCCAGCAGTGAAGTGTGGGGCCCGGATACGCAGTATTTT. This gives the protein CASSEVWGPDTQYF.